Below are 20 T cell receptor beta chains sequenced from a single sample in a study of Graves' ophthalmopathy and Graves' hyperthyroidism. RNA served as the template for amplifying TCR beta CDR3 regions. HTBI primers primed a first-round RT-PCR, and a second-round multiplex PCR followed. From the multiplex PCR reads, TCRdb called clonotypes with MiXCR, one entry per CDR3 protein. The data show about 700,000 distinct CDR3 sequences, with 40% seen just once and approximately 43% held by the top ten. The material sequenced was peripheral blood. Receptors were obtained from an adult man with Graves' ophthalmopathy.

This clonotype was counted between two and nine times. In DNA form, the CDR3 reads TGCAGTGCTAGCCGGGACAGGGTGAACACTGAAGCTTTCTTT. Translating gives CSASRDRVNTEAFF. The chain carries TRBV20-1 and TRBJ1-1; TRBD1 matches at 9 bases. CDR1 is DFQATT and CDR2 is SNEGSKA in the germline V gene (reference sequence). CDR3 size: 14 residues. Unmatched junction bases numbered 2, after V lost 3 bases and J lost 0 bases.

V and J are TRBV7-2 and TRBJ2-2, with 11 positions matching TRBD2. V was clipped by 4 bases and J by 7 bases; unmatched bases: 8. Germline CDR1 and CDR2: SGHTA and FQGNSA. There are 16 residues in the CDR3. The CDR3 nucleotides read TGTGCCAGCAGCTCGTTACTAGCGGGAGTTAACGGGGAGCTGTTTTTT. Its protein product is CASSSLLAGVNGELFF.

For this clonotype: A much bigger clone sits one base away, suggesting this may be a read error. V is TRBV11-2 and J is TRBJ1-1, with D hard to call. Germline loops: CDR1 SGHAT, CDR2 FQNNGV. The V gene lost 2 bases and the J gene lost 5 bases, with 9 bases spanning the gap. CDR3 length equals 13 residues. Here the CDR3 reads CASSLRRVTEAFF. The CDR3 bases are TGTGCCAGCAGCTTAAGACGGGTAACTGAAGCTTTCTTT.

A few counts support this clonotype. The rearrangement links TRBV29-1 to TRBJ2-7, with TRBD2 identical over 9 bases. Trimming removed 0 bases from V and 2 bases from J; junction bases left unmatched: 8. There are 16 residues in the CDR3. The V gene's germline CDR1 is SQVTM and CDR2 ANQGSEA. Here the CDR3 DNA reads TGCAGCGTTGAAGAGGATAGCGGGAGTATCACCTACGAGCAGTACTTC. It encodes CSVEEDSGSITYEQYF.

This clonotype has a count of ten or more. The rearrangement links TRBV7-2 to TRBJ2-7; TRBD2 matches at 7 bases. Germline-derived CDR1 and CDR2 are SGHTA and FQGNSA. The CDR3 length is 17 residues. Trimming took 1 base from V and 0 from J; bases not matched to a gene: 9. The CDR3 bases are TGTGCCAGCAGCTTAGTCGCTAGCGGCCCTTTCTCCTACGAGCAGTACTTC. Translation gives CASSLVASGPFSYEQYF.

CDR3 in amino acids: CASSWDRVGTEAFF. CDR3 coding DNA: TGTGCCAGTAGTTGGGACAGGGTGGGCACTGAAGCTTTCTTT. The chain joins TRBV19 to TRBJ1-1, with TRBD1 matching 9 bases. The V and J ends lost 5 bases and 4 bases, in that order; junction bases with no gene match: 5. The CDR3 contains 14 residues. Germline values: CDR1 LNHDA, CDR2 SQIVND (reference sequence).

The V and J genes are TRBV29-1 and TRBJ2-7; 8 bases agree with TRBD1. Trimming cost V 3 bases and J 0 bases; bases outside gene matches: 10. The V gene's germline CDR1 is SQVTM and CDR2 ANQGSEA. This CDR3 contains 16 residues. CDR3 bases: TGCAGCGTTGAGACGACAGGGGTCGGGAGCTCCTACGAGCAGTACTTC. This translates into CSVETTGVGSSYEQYF.

This clonotype was picked up many times. The chain combines TRBV15 with TRBJ1-1, with a weak D call TRBD1 (5 bases). Trimming shortened V by 5 bases and J by 5 bases, and 27 bases separated the two germline ends. Germline CDR1 and CDR2: LNHNV and YYDKDF (reference sequence). The CDR3 has 18 amino acids. The CDR3 DNA follows: TGTGCCACCAGCTCTCTCGAGGTAACAGGACGGCGGGGGACTGAAGCTTTCTTT. This gives the protein CATSSLEVTGRRGTEAFF.

This clonotype has at least ten counts. The chain has TRBV12-3 or TRBV12-4 and TRBJ1-6, with D uncertain. The CDR3 spans 11 residues. V shed 4 bases and J shed 7 bases, with 2 bases lying between them. This CDR3 is CASSSNSPLHF. The CDR3 DNA sequence: TGTGCCAGCAGTTCCAATTCACCCCTCCACTTT.

Turning to this clonotype: The CDR3 ends on some other residue instead of the conserved phenylalanine or tryptophan, so this is likely a read error. The gene calls are TRBV7-9 and TRBJ1-1; D is undetermined. The V end lost 5 bases, the J end lost 8 bases, and 15 bases lay between the germline ends. CDR1 and CDR2 (germline): SEHNR, FQNEAQ (reference sequence). The CDR3 spans 13 residues. CDR3 DNA sequence: TGTGCCAGCAGCCCCGGAGCCCGATCCGAAGCTTTCTCT. It encodes CASSPGARSEAFS.

This clonotype has a count of ten or more. The chain couples TRBV15 to TRBJ2-7, with 10 nucleotides matching TRBD1. Germline trimming cut 5 bases from V and 0 bases from J; bases unmatched to any gene: 4. CDR3 length equals 15 residues. Germline lookup yields CDR1 LNHNV and CDR2 YYDKDF (reference sequence). Here the CDR3 DNA reads TGTGCCACCAGCGGGACAGGGGACTTCTCCTACGAGCAGTACTTC. It specifies CATSGTGDFSYEQYF.

The chain links TRBV9 to TRBJ1-1, with a possible D match to TRBD1 (6 bases). CDR1 and CDR2 (germline): SGDLS, YYNGEE. The V and J ends lost 3 bases and 0 bases respectively, with 12 bases between them. There are 15 residues in the CDR3. The CDR3 loop reads CASSAGGAMNTEAFF. The CDR3 DNA follows: TGTGCCAGCAGCGCCGGGGGGGCGATGAACACTGAAGCTTTCTTT.

This clonotype came up many times. The chain employs TRBV20-1 and TRBJ1-5; tentative D call: TRBD1 (5 bases). V was clipped by 1 base and J by 7 bases, with 20 bases between them. Looked up from germline, CDR1 is DFQATT and CDR2 is SNEGSKA (reference sequence). The CDR3 totals 16 residues. Written as DNA, the CDR3 is TGCAGTGCTAGAGCTGGGACGGCGGTTGGGGGGCAGCCCCAGCATTTT. Amino acids: CSARAGTAVGGQPQHF.

Only a few counts were recorded for this clonotype. This rearrangement joins TRBV7-3 to TRBJ2-2, with a weak D call TRBD1 (6 bases). Germline CDR1 SGHTA, CDR2 FQGTGA. This CDR3 spans 16 amino acids. V lost 5 bases to trimming and J lost 1 base, with 14 bases between them. The CDR3 spells CASSPPSGQNTGELFF. The CDR3 nucleotides read TGTGCCAGCAGCCCCCCATCGGGACAGAACACCGGGGAGCTGTTTTTT. Using reference TRBV7-3 and TRBJ2-2 for the parts outside the CDR3, the full variable domain is GAGVSQTPSNKVTEKGKYVELRCDPISGHTALYWYRQSLGQGPEFLIYFQGTGAADDSGLPNDRFFAVRPEGSVSTLKIQRTERGDSAVYLCASSPPSGQNTGELFFGEGSRLTVL.

This clonotype was observed many times. This chain connects TRBV14 to TRBJ1-2, with unresolved D. CDR1 is SGHDN and CDR2 is FVKESK in the germline V gene. This CDR3 spans 13 amino acids. V was cut by 0 bases and J by 9 bases, with 11 bases left in between. This chain's CDR3 is CASSQDRSGSYTF. Written as DNA, the CDR3 is TGTGCCAGCAGCCAAGATCGATCTGGGAGCTACACCTTC.

V and J are TRBV12-3 or TRBV12-4 and TRBJ2-7; D is ambiguous. The CDR3 has 12 residues. The V and J ends lost 3 bases and 5 bases respectively, with 8 bases between them. The CDR3 sequence is CASSLGPHEQYF. Written as DNA, the CDR3 is TGTGCCAGCAGTTTGGGCCCCCACGAGCAGTACTTC.

This rearrangement joins TRBV7-6 to TRBJ1-2; possibly TRBD1 for D (5 bases). In germline, CDR1 is SGHVS, CDR2 FNYEAQ. The CDR3 spans 16 residues. V was trimmed by 1 base and J by 0 bases, leaving 12 bases between them. CDR3 sequence: CASSLVGTAPNYGYTF. The CDR3, as DNA: TGTGCCAGCAGCTTAGTCGGGACGGCACCTAACTATGGCTACACCTTC.

J is TRBJ2-5 and V is TRBV7-2, with 8 positions matching TRBD2. The CDR3 is 14 amino acids. Trimming at V came to 3 bases and at J to 4 bases, leaving 4 bases not matched to a gene. CDR1 is SGHTA and CDR2 is FQGNSA in the germline V gene. Written as DNA, the CDR3 is TGTGCCAGCAGCTTTTACGGGGGGGGAGAGACCCAGTACTTC. It specifies CASSFYGGGETQYF.

V usage is TRBV9 and J usage is TRBJ2-2, with 9 bases matching TRBD1. V was pared by 4 bases and J by 6 bases, with 4 bases of the junction left unmatched. The germline V gene encodes CDR1 SGDLS and CDR2 YYNGEE. The CDR3 contains 14 residues. In DNA, the CDR3 is TGTGCCAGCAGCTACCGGGACAGGGCCGGGGAGCTGTTTTTT. It translates to CASSYRDRAGELFF.

This clonotype has a handful of counts. The chain recombines TRBV25-1 with TRBJ2-2; TRBD1 matches 9 bases. The CDR3 has 15 residues. The ends lost 6 bases at V and 6 bases at J; junction bases unmatched: 8. CDR1 MGHDK and CDR2 SYGVNS come from the germline V gene. CDR3 DNA: TGTGCCAGCAGACACCGGACAGGGGACGCCGGGGAGCTGTTTTTT. This translates into CASRHRTGDAGELFF. Filled out from reference TRBV25-1 and TRBJ2-2, the complete variable domain reads EADIYQTPRYLVIGTGKKITLECSQTMGHDKMYWYQQDPGMELHLIHYSYGVNSTEKGDLSSESTVSRIRTEHFPLTLESARPSHTSQYLCASRHRTGDAGELFFGEGSRLTVL.